Listed here is a single T cell receptor beta chain. These data originate in a study of shared T cell receptors in the human thymus. The data were produced by immunoSEQ multiplex PCR, yet TCRdb's version contains in-frame clones alone and is incomplete. The sample has approximately 730,000 clones, 70% to 90% seen once. Another study also made use of these data, one on human thymus T cells.

Sequences were obtained from thymocytes. The clonotype was recovered from a girl in the first two years of life with a congenital heart defect.

CDR3 protein: CASSAGLRIPDTQYF. The CDR3, as DNA: TGTGCCAGCAGTGCAGGGCTGCGCATCCCAGATACGCAGTATTTT. The V and J genes are TRBV25-1 and TRBJ2-3; D is possibly TRBD1 (5 bases). The CDR3 is 15 residues long. The V end was cut by 4 bases, the J end by 4 bases, with 15 bases between. Germline V CDR1 and CDR2: MGHDK, SYGVNS.